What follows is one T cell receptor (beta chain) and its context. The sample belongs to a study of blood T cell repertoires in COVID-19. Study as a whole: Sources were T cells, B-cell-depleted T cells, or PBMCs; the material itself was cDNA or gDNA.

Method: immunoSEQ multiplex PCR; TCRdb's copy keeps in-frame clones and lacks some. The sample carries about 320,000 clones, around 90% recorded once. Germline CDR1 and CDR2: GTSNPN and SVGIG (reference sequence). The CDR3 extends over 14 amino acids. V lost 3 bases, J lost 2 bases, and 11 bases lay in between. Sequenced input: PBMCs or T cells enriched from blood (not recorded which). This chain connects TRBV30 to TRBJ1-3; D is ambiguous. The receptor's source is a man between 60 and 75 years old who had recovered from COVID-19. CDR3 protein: CAWSRDGPGNTIYF. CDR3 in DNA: TGTGCCTGGAGCCGCGATGGGCCTGGAAACACCATATATTTT.